This paragraph covers one TCR beta chain sequence. Its antigen specificity is not known. Per-base qualities were not stored, and no clone one base away is much larger. The sample originates from a study of blood T cell repertoires in COVID-19 (dated by TCRdb to 2020 to 2021). In terms of the full investigation: The collaborator samples originated in the United States, Italy and Spain and spanned the acute and convalescent phases of COVID-19. The prospective study material was composed of cDNA or gDNA derived from T cells, B-cell-depleted T cells, or PBMCs. Subjects who had been exposed to COVID-19, were actively infected with it, or had recovered from it provided the deeply sampled blood TCRbeta repertoires that made up the dataset. The repertoires were released in a freely available public database meant as a resource for research on the immune response to SARS-CoV-2. Samples came from the ongoing ImmuneRACE study (first 160 participants) plus 1,254 subjects from 6 global collaborators. A de-identified subject ID, COVID-19 status, age in years and sex were almost always included in the sample metadata. Where available, HLA class I and class II types were taken from metadata supplied by the sample provider and were not determined by assay-based typing. Results and caveats for the whole study, not just this receptor: Clinical and demographic metadata were provided uncurated, with the amount varying by source and participant.

TCRbeta CDR3 regions were amplified from genomic DNA by means of the immunoSEQ Assay, a bias-controlled multiplex PCR. The authors processed their data as follows. The number of nucleated cells in each sample was estimated from the amplification of reference gene primers within the assay. To quantify the absolute abundance of each unique TCRbeta CDR3 rearrangement, sequence reads were collapsed and filtered. For each sample, productive Simpson clonality was calculated by taking the square root of Simpson's diversity index across productive rearrangements. TCRdb obtained this table from immuneACCESS and retained in-frame rearrangements with V and J assigned. These tables miss some clones; where compared with another copy, unresolved V genes account for less than half of the shortfall, and the remainder is unexplained. That table furnishes V, J and clone size, whereas the DNA furnished D and trimming. The sample table contains roughly 130,000 clones; only one count was recorded for around 87% of them. The ten largest make up 3% to 4.5% of the sample.

Each collaborating institution followed its own protocols to collect whole blood in K2EDTA tubes. For TCRbeta analysis, collaborators shipped samples as frozen whole blood, isolated PBMCs, or DNA extracted from either of those sample types. The junction carries 16 bases between V and J, which are trimmed by 3 bases and 2 bases respectively. The CDR3 runs 16 residues from the cysteine to the phenylalanine. The CDR3 DNA has 48 bases and is translated from base 1. The germline V gene gives CDR1 as SGHAT and CDR2 as FQNNGV. This sequence was found in an older woman with acute or convalescent COVID-19. Sequenced: peripheral blood. This chain joins TRBV11-2 to TRBJ1-1; the D gene is not confidently resolved. The DNA is as follows: TGTGCCAGCAGCTTCCGAGAACTGACGGGAAACACTGAAGCTTTCTTT. This yields the protein CASSFRELTGNTEAFF.